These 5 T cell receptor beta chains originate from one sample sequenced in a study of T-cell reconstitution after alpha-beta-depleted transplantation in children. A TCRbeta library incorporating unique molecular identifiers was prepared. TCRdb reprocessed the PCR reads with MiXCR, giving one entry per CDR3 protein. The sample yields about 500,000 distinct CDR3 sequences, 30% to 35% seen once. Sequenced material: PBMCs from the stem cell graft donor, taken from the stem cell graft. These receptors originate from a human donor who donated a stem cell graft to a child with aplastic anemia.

The CDR3 protein is CSAFGHTEAFF. CDR3 nucleotide sequence: TGCAGTGCCTTCGGACACACTGAAGCTTTCTTT. This chain connects TRBV20-1 to TRBJ1-1; no clear D gene. The V and J ends lost 6 bases and 3 bases respectively, with 8 bases between them. Germline CDR1 DFQATT, CDR2 SNEGSKA (reference sequence). This CDR3 comprises 11 residues.

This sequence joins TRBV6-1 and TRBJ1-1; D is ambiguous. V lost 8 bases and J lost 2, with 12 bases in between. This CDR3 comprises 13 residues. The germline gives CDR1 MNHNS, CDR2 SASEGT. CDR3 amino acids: CASVNSVNTEAFF. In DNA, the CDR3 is TGTGCCAGCGTCAACAGCGTCAACACTGAAGCTTTCTTT.

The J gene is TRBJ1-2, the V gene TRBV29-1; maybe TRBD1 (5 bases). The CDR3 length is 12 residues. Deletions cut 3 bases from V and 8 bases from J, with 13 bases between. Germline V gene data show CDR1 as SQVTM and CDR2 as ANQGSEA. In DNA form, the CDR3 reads TGCAGCGTTGAGGCAGGGTCCTACGGCTACACCTTC. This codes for CSVEAGSYGYTF.

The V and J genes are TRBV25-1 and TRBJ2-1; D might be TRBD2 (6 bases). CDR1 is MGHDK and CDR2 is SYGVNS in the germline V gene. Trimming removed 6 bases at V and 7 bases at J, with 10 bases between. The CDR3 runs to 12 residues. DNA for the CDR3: TGTGCCAGCAGCCCTAGCGCTAATGAGCAGTTCTTC. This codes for CASSPSANEQFF.

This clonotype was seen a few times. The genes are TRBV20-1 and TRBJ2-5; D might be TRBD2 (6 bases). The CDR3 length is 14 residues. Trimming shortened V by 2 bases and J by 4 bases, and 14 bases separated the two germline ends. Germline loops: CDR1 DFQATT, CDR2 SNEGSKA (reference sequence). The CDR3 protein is CSARRTVGGETQYF. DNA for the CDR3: TGCAGTGCTAGACGAACGGTGGGGGGAGAGACCCAGTACTTC.